This is a list of T cell receptor beta chains from one sample in a study of follicular helper T cells after annual influenza vaccination. Assay used: immunoSEQ multiplex PCR; TCRdb lists only in-frame clones, some missing. This sample has approximately 13,000 clones; around four fifths occur once, and the top ten carry 0.45% to 0.55%. Source: CXCR5- memory CD4+ T cells sorted from blood, taken on the day of influenza vaccination. These receptors were collected from an adult who received the influenza vaccine. Both conserved end residues are part of each CDR3. A D gene is named only where the DNA matches it firmly. Clone sizes are given selectively: once, few, many, or a class where the clone is expanded.

j_call | v_call | clone_size | d_call | cdr3_nt | cdr3_aa
TRBJ1-1 | TRBV29-1 | - | TRBD1 | TGCAGCGTTGTGTTTGGGACAGGGAACACTGAAGCTTTCTTT | CSVVFGTGNTEAFF
TRBJ1-1 | TRBV10-2 | - | TRBD1 | TGCGCCAGCGGGGACAGGGGAGTAAGTCGGGACACTGAAGCTTTCTTT | CASGDRGVSRDTEAFF
TRBJ2-7 | TRBV11-2 | - | TRBD2 | TGTGCCAGCAGCTTTAGACTAGCGGGGGGATCCTACGAGCAGTACTTC | CASSFRLAGGSYEQYF
TRBJ2-1 | TRBV7-2 | - | - | TGTGCCAGCGGGCGGGGGCTCCAGGTTGAGCAGTTCTTC | CASGRGLQVEQFF
TRBJ1-1 | TRBV6-1 | - | - | TGTGCCAGTTCTACAGGGTACACTGAAGCTTTCTTT | CASSTGYTEAFF
TRBJ1-2 | TRBV7-3 | - | - | TGTGCCAGCAGCTTAACGGGGGCAGGCTACACCTTC | CASSLTGAGYTF
TRBJ1-2 | TRBV19 | - | TRBD1 | TGTGCCAGTAGTAAGGGACAGGGAAGCGTTGATGGCTACACCTTC | CASSKGQGSVDGYTF
TRBJ1-1 | TRBV7-3 | - | TRBD1 | TGTGCCAGCAGCCCACAGGGGCCCGGAATGAACACTGAAGCTTTCTTT | CASSPQGPGMNTEAFF
TRBJ2-1 | TRBV6-1 | - | - | TGTGCCAGCAGTGATATGGTTGGCCTCAATGAGCAGTTCTTC | CASSDMVGLNEQFF
TRBJ2-1 | TRBV4-2 | - | - | TGTGCCAGCAGCCAATACCCTGGGGGGTTCTCCTACAATGAGCAGTTCTTC | CASSQYPGGFSYNEQFF
TRBJ2-7 | TRBV7-8 | - | - | TGTGCCAGCAGCTTAGGATCCCTCTTATACGAGCAGTACTTC | CASSLGSLLYEQYF
TRBJ2-7 | TRBV6-5 | few | - | TGTGCCAGCAGTTACTCGGCAGAGATCTACGAGCAGTACTTC | CASSYSAEIYEQYF
TRBJ1-2 | TRBV18 | - | - | TGTGCCAGCTCACTTGACAGACTAAACTATGGCTACACCTTC | CASSLDRLNYGYTF
TRBJ1-6 | TRBV4-3 | few | - | TGCGCCAGCAGCCCCCAGAGGGCCTTAAATTCACCCCTCCACTTT | CASSPQRALNSPLHF
TRBJ1-2 | TRBV7-8 | - | - | TGTGCCAGCAGCCCACGAATAATAACCCGGGGCTACACCTTC | CASSPRIITRGYTF
TRBJ1-5 | TRBV19 | few | - | TGTGCCAGTAGTATAGATTTCGGGGGGGCCCAGCATTTT | CASSIDFGGAQHF
TRBJ1-1 | TRBV27 | - | TRBD1 | TGTGCCAGCAGTCCGCTTCCCGGGACAGGGGTTGGAGTGTACACTGAAGCTTTCTTT | CASSPLPGTGVGVYTEAFF
TRBJ1-6 | TRBV6-6 | - | - | TGTGCCAGCAGTCCGGGACCGGGCACTTCACCCCTCCACTTT | CASSPGPGTSPLHF
TRBJ1-2 | TRBV4-3 | - | - | TGCGCCAGCAGCCAACAAGCCGGAGAGATGGGTGGCTACACCTTC | CASSQQAGEMGGYTF
TRBJ1-2 | TRBV4-3 | - | TRBD1 | TGCGCCAGCAGCCAAGCCGAAAAGGGACAGATCTATGGCTACACCTTC | CASSQAEKGQIYGYTF
TRBJ1-4 | TRBV7-2 | - | TRBD1 | TGTGCCAGCAGCTTAGGGGCAATGAGGGGGCGGGGAAAACTGTTTTTT | CASSLGAMRGRGKLFF
TRBJ1-1 | TRBV10-3 | - | - | TGTGCCATCAGTATTGAACCCAGGGGAGGGACTGAAGCTTTCTTT | CAISIEPRGGTEAFF
TRBJ2-1 | TRBV7-2 | - | - | TGTGCCAGCAGGGGGGGAGTGAGCTCCTACAATGAGCAGTTCTTC | CASRGGVSSYNEQFF
TRBJ1-1 | TRBV7-2 | - | TRBD1 | TGTGCCAGCAGCTCGGGACAGGGGGGGAATTGGGCTGAAGCTTTCTTT | CASSSGQGGNWAEAFF
TRBJ2-7 | TRBV7-2 | few | - | TGTGCCAGCAGCCAGGGGCTAGCAGGGGAGCAGTACTTC | CASSQGLAGEQYF
TRBJ2-1 | TRBV7-3 | - | TRBD2 | TGTGCCAGCAGGGCCGGGACTAGCGGGGGGAGCTCCTACAATGAGCAGTTCTTC | CASRAGTSGGSSYNEQFF
TRBJ1-5 | TRBV19 | - | - | TGTGCCAGTAGTATTAAAGGAGGTCAGCCCCAGCATTTT | CASSIKGGQPQHF
TRBJ2-7 | TRBV27 | - | TRBD2 | TGTGCCAGCGGGCTTATCGGACTAGCGGGCCGAGACCACGAGCAGTACTTC | CASGLIGLAGRDHEQYF
TRBJ2-1 | TRBV11-2 | - | TRBD1 | TGTGCCAGCAGCCGGACAGGGGATAAGGATGAGCAGTTCTTC | CASSRTGDKDEQFF
TRBJ2-2 | TRBV6-1 | - | - | TGTGCCAGCAGTAAGGGGTACACCGGGGAGCTGTTTTTT | CASSKGYTGELFF
TRBJ1-1 | TRBV14 | - | - | TGTGCCAGCAGCCAAGAAACCTGGAGTACTGAAGCTTTCTTT | CASSQETWSTEAFF
TRBJ2-7 | TRBV19 | - | TRBD1 | TGTGCCAGTAGTTCGGGACAGGGGATAACCGAGCAGTACTTC | CASSSGQGITEQYF
TRBJ2-5 | TRBV7-3 | - | - | TGTGCCAGCTCATTAGGGGGTCATGCGGAGACCCAGTACTTC | CASSLGGHAETQYF
TRBJ1-2 | TRBV4-1 | - | TRBD1 | TGCGCCAGCAGCCAAGATGGGACAGGGGGATGGGCTAACTATGGCTACACCTTC | CASSQDGTGGWANYGYTF
TRBJ2-7 | TRBV5-1 | - | - | TGCGCCAGCAGCTTGGCCGTGTCCGGCCCCTACGAGCAGTACTTC | CASSLAVSGPYEQYF
TRBJ2-3 | TRBV7-9 | - | - | TGTGCCAGCAGCTTAACCGGGCCTGGAGATACGCAGTATTTT | CASSLTGPGDTQYF
TRBJ2-7 | TRBV5-1 | - | TRBD1 | TGCGCCAGCAGCATGGGACAGGGAGTAGGCGAGCAGTACTTC | CASSMGQGVGEQYF